Detailed here is one T cell receptor (beta chain). The sample originates from a study of blood T cell repertoires in COVID-19. Study as a whole: The origin of the acute and convalescent COVID-19 samples was the United States, Italy and Spain. T cells, B-cell-depleted T cells, or PBMCs supplied cDNA or gDNA.

In the original analysis: Using reference gene primer amplification, nucleated cell counts were estimated. Libraries were prepared by immunoSEQ multiplex PCR; TCRdb keeps only in-frame clonotypes and omits some of them. The DNA gave D and trimming, while V, J and clone size come from that table. The sample includes 90,000 to 100,000 clones, roughly 85% of them seen just once. CDR3 length: 14 amino acids. Unmatched junction bases numbered 7, after V lost 1 base and J lost 8 bases. Germline CDR1 is GTSNPN and CDR2 is SVGIG (reference sequence). The chain uses TRBV30 and TRBJ1-5; 8 bases agree with TRBD1. The receptor was derived from a woman aged 55-69 years with COVID-19, enrolled during active disease. Sequenced: peripheral blood. In nucleotides, the CDR3 is TGTGCCTGGAGTGCCGGGGCAGGGGGCAAGCCCCAGCATTTT. Amino acids: CAWSAGAGGKPQHF.